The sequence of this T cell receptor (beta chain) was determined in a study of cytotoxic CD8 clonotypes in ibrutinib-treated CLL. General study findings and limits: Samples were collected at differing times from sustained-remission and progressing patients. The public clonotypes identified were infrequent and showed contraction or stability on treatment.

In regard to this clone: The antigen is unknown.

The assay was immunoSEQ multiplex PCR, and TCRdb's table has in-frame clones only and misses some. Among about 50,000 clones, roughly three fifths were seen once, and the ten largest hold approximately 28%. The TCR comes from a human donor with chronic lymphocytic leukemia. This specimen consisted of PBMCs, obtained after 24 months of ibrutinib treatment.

For the CDR3, the DNA is TGTGCCAGCAGCACAATTGCGGGGGGCACAGATACGCAGTATTTT. Translated: CASSTIAGGTDTQYF. The genes are TRBV9 and TRBJ2-3; TRBD2 aligns across 7 bases. This CDR3 region has 15 residues. The V and J ends lost 4 bases and 1 base, in that order; junction bases with no gene match: 6. From germline, CDR1 is SGDLS and CDR2 YYNGEE.